This T cell receptor (beta chain) was recovered during a study of CD8 T cells in ankylosing spondylitis. Each CDR3 protein gets one entry after TCRdb re-called the 5' RACE reads with MiXCR. Seen here are roughly 120,000 distinct CDR3 sequences, approximately 14% observed once, and the top ten hold almost 3%. This clonotype was seen only a few times. V lost 2 bases and J 5 bases, leaving 12 bases between the germline ends. This CDR3 region has 14 residues. Germline lookup yields CDR1 LGHDT and CDR2 YNNKEL (reference sequence). The chain has TRBV3-1 and TRBJ2-5; D is unresolved. The sequenced sample consisted of blood, either unsorted or a sorted T cell fraction (not recorded which). The TCR was taken from a female donor with ankylosing spondylitis or in good health (not recorded which). CDR3 sequence reads: CASSQTGVGETQYF. CDR3 in DNA: TGTGCCAGCAGCCAAACTGGGGTCGGGGAGACCCAGTACTTC.